This passage covers 18 T cell receptor beta chains from one sample sequenced in a study of shared clonotypes between healthy human individuals. The naive CD8 fraction comprised CD45RO-negative cells positively selected for CCR7 and excluded terminally differentiated effector memory CD45RA+ cells. Libraries were prepared by immunoSEQ multiplex PCR; TCRdb keeps only in-frame clonotypes and omits some of them. The repertoire includes about 2,100,000 clones, 85% to 95% of them detected once, and around 1.7% sits in the top ten. The sample consisted of naive CD8+ T cells from PBMCs. These receptors all stem from a man between 18 and 35 years old in good health. Some clones in this sample may be carry-over from other donors' samples.

The chain recombines TRBV27 with TRBJ2-3; the D is unclear. Germline loops: CDR1 MNHEY, CDR2 SMNVEV (reference sequence). Trimming removed 5 bases at V and 0 bases at J, with 9 bases between. The CDR3 sequence is 14 residues long. CDR3 residues: CASSNIASTDTQYF. CDR3 bases: TGTGCCAGCAGTAACATCGCTAGCACAGATACGCAGTATTTT.

The chain joins TRBV7-8 to TRBJ2-7; 8 bases align to TRBD1. Germline lookup yields CDR1 SGHVS and CDR2 FQNEAQ. V was pared by 5 bases and J by 6 bases, with 12 bases of the junction left unmatched. The length of the CDR3 is 15 residues. The CDR3 region is CASSLRTGLHAEQYF. The CDR3 nucleotides are TGTGCCAGCAGCCTCCGGACAGGGCTTCACGCCGAGCAGTACTTC.

CDR3 sequence: CATSIEGQAAGEKLFF. The CDR3, as DNA: TGTGCCACCAGCATAGAGGGACAGGCGGCGGGAGAAAAACTGTTTTTT. The rearrangement uses TRBV15 and TRBJ1-4, with 8 nucleotides matching TRBD1. J gave up 8 bases and V 4 bases, and 12 bases lay outside the gene matches. Germline V gene data show CDR1 as LNHNV and CDR2 as YYDKDF (reference sequence). The CDR3 runs 16 residues.

The CDR3 DNA sequence: TGTGCCAGTAGTAATGACGGGAGCTCCTACGAGCAGTACTTC. Translating gives CASSNDGSSYEQYF. V is TRBV19 and J is TRBJ2-7; D might be TRBD2 (6 bases). Germline-derived CDR1 and CDR2 are LNHDA and SQIVND (reference sequence). The CDR3 loop spans 14 amino acids. Trimming cost V 4 bases and J 0 bases, with 10 bases left between them.

This clone was seen a single time. The chain is built from TRBV5-4 and TRBJ1-1, with no clear D. Germline CDR1 SGHNT, CDR2 YYREEE (reference sequence). This CDR3 spans 14 amino acids. V was shortened by 2 bases and J by 4 bases, with 12 bases between the two germline ends. The CDR3 reads CASSFGWAATEAFF. DNA for the CDR3: TGTGCCAGCAGCTTCGGGTGGGCGGCCACTGAAGCTTTCTTT.

A word on this clone: The same CDR3 is also encoded by other DNA sequences in this sample. The chain recombines TRBV28 with TRBJ1-5; D uncertain. The V end lost 8 bases, the J end lost 1 base, and 3 bases lay between the germline ends. The CDR3 extends over 11 amino acids. In germline, CDR1 is MDHEN, CDR2 SYDVKM. In DNA, the CDR3 is TGTGCCAGCGGCAGCAATCAGCCCCAGCATTTT. Amino acid sequence: CASGSNQPQHF.

The chain combines TRBV28 with TRBJ1-3; D perhaps matches TRBD1 (6 bases). CDR3 size: 14 residues. Germline CDR1 MDHEN, CDR2 SYDVKM. Trimming shortened V by 5 bases and J by 4 bases, and 12 bases separated the two germline ends. CDR3 protein: CASSPGGGGNTIYF. DNA of the CDR3: TGTGCCAGCAGTCCCGGGGGCGGGGGAAACACCATATATTTT.

The rearrangement links TRBV27 to TRBJ2-2; 9 positions match TRBD2. V trimming: 7 bases; J trimming: 7 bases; junction bases outside the gene matches: 7. From germline, CDR1 is MNHEY and CDR2 SMNVEV (reference sequence). There are 14 residues in the CDR3. In DNA, the CDR3 is TGTGCCAGCACCCGGACTAGCGATATCGGGGAGCTGTTTTTT. Protein product: CASTRTSDIGELFF.

The rearrangement joins TRBV6-6 to TRBJ2-3; no definite D call. This CDR3 is 14 amino acids long. Germline CDR1 reads MNHNY; CDR2 reads SVGAGI (reference sequence). Between the trimmed V and J ends, which lost 5 bases and 2 bases, there was a span of 11 bases. The CDR3 nucleotides read TGTGCCAGCAGTCCAGCTTTCAACACAGATACGCAGTATTTT. It codes for CASSPAFNTDTQYF.

The genes are TRBV25-1 and TRBJ2-7; no clear D gene. Germline CDR1 reads MGHDK; CDR2 reads SYGVNS. This CDR3 contains 12 residues. With 3 bases removed from V and 6 bases from J, the gap between germline ends came to 9 bases. CDR3 sequence reads: CASSEAVGEQYF. DNA for the CDR3: TGTGCCAGCAGTGAGGCCGTTGGCGAGCAGTACTTC.

The V gene is TRBV7-3, the J gene TRBJ2-2, with TRBD1 matching 8 bases. This CDR3 has 16 residues. CDR1 and CDR2 from the germline V gene are SGHTA and FQGTGA. Unmatched junction bases numbered 8, after V lost 2 bases and J lost 6 bases. The CDR3 coding sequence is TGTGCCAGCAGCTTACATTGGCAGGGGGCCTCCGGGGAGCTGTTTTTT. It encodes CASSLHWQGASGELFF.

The chain carries TRBV19 and TRBJ1-1; no clear D. Germline loops: CDR1 LNHDA, CDR2 SQIVND (reference sequence). V gave up 5 bases and J gave up 1 base, with 8 bases separating them. The CDR3 is 13 residues long. The CDR3 loop is CASSLLSNTEAFF. Written as DNA, the CDR3 is TGTGCCAGTAGTTTACTTTCGAACACTGAAGCTTTCTTT.

The rearrangement uses TRBV19 and TRBJ1-5; 8 bases are shared with TRBD1. Germline lookup yields CDR1 LNHDA and CDR2 SQIVND (reference sequence). This CDR3 region has 17 residues. The V segment lost 0 bases and the J segment 5 bases; nucleotides outside the gene matches: 9. CDR3: CASSIDRPGQEHQPQHF. DNA of the CDR3: TGTGCCAGTAGTATAGATCGCCCGGGACAGGAACATCAGCCCCAGCATTTT. Full variable domain (remainder filled in from reference TRBV19 and TRBJ1-5): DGGITQSPKYLFRKEGQNVTLSCEQNLNHDAMYWYRQDPGQGLRLIYYSQIVNDFQKGDIAEGYSVSREKKESFPLTVTSAQKNPTAFYLCASSIDRPGQEHQPQHFGDGTRLSIL.

The chain has TRBV7-9 and TRBJ2-1; 7 positions agree with TRBD2. Germline loops: CDR1 SEHNR, CDR2 FQNEAQ (reference sequence). The CDR3 loop spans 14 amino acids. J lost 0 bases, V lost 6 bases, and 2 bases had no gene match. The CDR3 nucleotides are TGTGCCAGCAGGGGGGAGGGCTCCTACAATGAGCAGTTCTTC. This gives the protein CASRGEGSYNEQFF.

The chain combines TRBV7-9 with TRBJ2-7; D perhaps matches TRBD2 (5 bases). The germline CDR1 and CDR2 sequences are SEHNR and FQNEAQ (reference sequence). CDR3 length equals 11 residues. The ends were cut back, 5 bases at V and 6 bases at J, with 8 bases in the middle. The CDR3 reads CASSAGSEQYF. For the CDR3, the DNA is TGTGCCAGCAGCGCGGGCTCCGAGCAGTACTTC.

The chain is built from TRBV9 and TRBJ2-7; 8 bases match TRBD2. CDR3 length: 19 amino acids. Germline V gives CDR1 SGDLS, CDR2 YYNGEE. The V segment lost 2 bases and the J segment 2 bases; nucleotides outside the gene matches: 18. This chain's CDR3 is CASSVEGTRGEKGTYEQYF. For the CDR3, the DNA is TGTGCCAGCAGCGTTGAGGGGACTAGAGGGGAAAAGGGGACCTACGAGCAGTACTTC.

In regard to this clone: Other DNA sequences in the same sample also yield this CDR3. V usage is TRBV5-6 and J usage is TRBJ2-7; D is perhaps TRBD2 (5 bases). Trimming removed 2 bases from V and 4 bases from J, with 10 bases in between. The CDR3 spans 13 residues. Germline V gene lookup returns CDR1 SGHDT and CDR2 YYEEEE. The CDR3 bases are TGTGCCAGCAGCTTTCAAGGGAGTTACGAGCAGTACTTC. It encodes CASSFQGSYEQYF.

V gene TRBV14 combines with J gene TRBJ2-1, with D possibly being TRBD2 (6 bases). V was pared by 3 bases and J by 3 bases, with 15 bases between. The CDR3 runs to 16 residues. Germline CDR1 SGHDN, CDR2 FVKESK. The CDR3 reads CASSQRLGRGYNEQFF. Written as DNA, the CDR3 is TGTGCCAGCAGCCAGCGTCTCGGGAGAGGCTACAATGAGCAGTTCTTC.